This TCR beta chain appears in the sequencing data of a study of immune cell composition in non-small cell lung cancer. Germline CDR1 is MGHRA and CDR2 is YSYEKL. CDR3 length equals 16 residues. Unmatched junction bases numbered 7, after V lost 5 bases and J lost 1 base. This table comes from immunoSEQ multiplex PCR, and its TCRdb copy is limited to in-frame clones, with some not included. The repertoire has 6,000 to 8,500 clones, about 72% of them found once; the top ten carry around 8.7%. The sequence was collected from a human donor with non-small cell lung cancer. The sequencing sample was made of lung tumor tissue. The chain employs TRBV4-1 and TRBJ2-3; 9 positions agree with TRBD2. In nucleotides, the CDR3 is TGCGCCAGCAGCGGGGGCGAGCGGGGGGGCACAGATACGCAGTATTTT. Amino acids: CASSGGERGGTDTQYF.